The clone carrying this T cell receptor (beta chain) has a single count. Generated by immunoSEQ multiplex PCR, the TCRdb table keeps only in-frame clones and is missing some. The sample contains 150,000 to 200,000 clones, approximately 90% of which appear only once. This record belongs to a study of control samples from healthy donors and cancer patients. The CDR3 covers 16 residues. Trimming left V 6 bases short and J 4 bases short, with 19 bases between. Per the germline V gene, CDR1 is MNHEY and CDR2 is SMNVEV (reference sequence). The chain links TRBV27 to TRBJ1-5; TRBD1 is a possible D gene (6 bases). The TCR comes from a woman aged 30 to 39 in good health. The sequencing input was blood. The CDR3 is CASSTHRVGFNQPQHF. The CDR3 DNA is TGTGCCAGCAGCACCCACAGGGTGGGGTTTAATCAGCCCCAGCATTTT.